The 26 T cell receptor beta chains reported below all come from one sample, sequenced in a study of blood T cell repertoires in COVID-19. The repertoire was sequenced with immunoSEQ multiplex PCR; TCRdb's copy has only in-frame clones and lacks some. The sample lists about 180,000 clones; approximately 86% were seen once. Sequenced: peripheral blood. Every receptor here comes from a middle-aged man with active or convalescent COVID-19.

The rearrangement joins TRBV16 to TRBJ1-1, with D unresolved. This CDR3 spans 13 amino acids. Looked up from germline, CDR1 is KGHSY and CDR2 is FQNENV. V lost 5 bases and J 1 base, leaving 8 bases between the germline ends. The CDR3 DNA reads TGTGCCAGCAGCTGGGGAGGGAACACTGAAGCTTTCTTT. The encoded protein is CASSWGGNTEAFF.

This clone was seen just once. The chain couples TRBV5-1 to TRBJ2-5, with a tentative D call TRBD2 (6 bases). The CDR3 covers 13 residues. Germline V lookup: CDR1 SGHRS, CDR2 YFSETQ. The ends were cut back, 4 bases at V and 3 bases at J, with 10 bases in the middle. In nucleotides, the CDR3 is TGCGCCAGCAGCAAGGGACTTGAAGAGACCCAGTACTTC. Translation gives CASSKGLEETQYF.

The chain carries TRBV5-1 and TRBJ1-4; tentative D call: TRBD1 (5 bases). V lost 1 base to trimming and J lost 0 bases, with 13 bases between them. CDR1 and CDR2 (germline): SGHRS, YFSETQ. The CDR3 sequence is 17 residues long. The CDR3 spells CASSLSAGPATNEKLFF. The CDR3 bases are TGCGCCAGCAGCTTGTCAGCAGGGCCCGCAACTAATGAAAAACTGTTTTTT.

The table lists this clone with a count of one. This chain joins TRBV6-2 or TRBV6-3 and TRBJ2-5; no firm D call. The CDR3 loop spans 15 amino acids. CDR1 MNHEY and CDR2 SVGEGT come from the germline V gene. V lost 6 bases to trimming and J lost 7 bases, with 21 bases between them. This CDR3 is CASSEPTLLTGTQYF. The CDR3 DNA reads TGTGCCAGCAGCGAACCAACACTACTCACCGGGACCCAGTACTTC.

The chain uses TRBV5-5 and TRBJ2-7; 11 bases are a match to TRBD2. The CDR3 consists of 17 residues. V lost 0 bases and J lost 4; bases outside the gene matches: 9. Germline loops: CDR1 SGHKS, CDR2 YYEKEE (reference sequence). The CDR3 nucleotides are TGTGCCAGCAGCTTGGTACTAGCGGGAGCTTCTTCGTACGAGCAGTACTTC. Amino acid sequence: CASSLVLAGASSYEQYF.

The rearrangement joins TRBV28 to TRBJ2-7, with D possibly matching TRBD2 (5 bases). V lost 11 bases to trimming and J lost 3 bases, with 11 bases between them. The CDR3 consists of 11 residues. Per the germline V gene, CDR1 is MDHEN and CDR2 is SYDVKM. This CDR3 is CAGARGYEQYF. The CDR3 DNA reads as TGTGCCGGCGCCCGGGGCTACGAGCAGTACTTC.

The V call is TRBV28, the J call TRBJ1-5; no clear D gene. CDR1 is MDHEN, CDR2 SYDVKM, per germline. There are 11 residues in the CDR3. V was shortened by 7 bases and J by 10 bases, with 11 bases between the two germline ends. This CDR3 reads CASTSRQPQHF. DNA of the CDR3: TGTGCCAGCACCTCCCGACAACCCCAGCATTTT.

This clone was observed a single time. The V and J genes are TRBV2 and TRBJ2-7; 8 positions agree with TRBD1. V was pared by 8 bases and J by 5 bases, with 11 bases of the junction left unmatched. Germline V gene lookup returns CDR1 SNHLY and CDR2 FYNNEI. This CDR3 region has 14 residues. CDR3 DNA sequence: TGTGCCAGCGGCAGCAGGGGGCGCGACGACGAGCAGTACTTC. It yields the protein CASGSRGRDDEQYF.

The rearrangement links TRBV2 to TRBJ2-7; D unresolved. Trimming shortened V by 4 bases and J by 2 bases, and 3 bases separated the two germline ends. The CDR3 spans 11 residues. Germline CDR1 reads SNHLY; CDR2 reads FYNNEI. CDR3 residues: CASSAAYEQYF. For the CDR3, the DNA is TGTGCCAGCAGTGCGGCCTACGAGCAGTACTTC.

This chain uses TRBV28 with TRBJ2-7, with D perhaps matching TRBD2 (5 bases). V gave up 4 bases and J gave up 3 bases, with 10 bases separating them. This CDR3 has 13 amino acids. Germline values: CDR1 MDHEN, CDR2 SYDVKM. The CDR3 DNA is TGTGCCAGCAGTTCGCGGGTGGGCTACGAGCAGTACTTC. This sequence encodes CASSSRVGYEQYF.

The CDR3 loop is CASSPKRDGGPSNTEAFF. Written as DNA, the CDR3 is TGTGCCAGCTCACCAAAGCGAGACGGGGGTCCGTCGAACACTGAAGCTTTCTTT. V usage is TRBV18 and J usage is TRBJ1-1; TRBD1 is a possible D gene (5 bases). The CDR3 is 18 amino acids. V was shortened by 2 bases and J by 1 base, with 20 bases between the two germline ends. Germline V CDR1 and CDR2: KGHSH, LQKENI.

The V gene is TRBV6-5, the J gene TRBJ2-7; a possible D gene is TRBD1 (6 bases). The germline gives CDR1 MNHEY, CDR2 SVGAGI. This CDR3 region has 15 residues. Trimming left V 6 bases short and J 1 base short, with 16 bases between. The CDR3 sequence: CASRTTGSRSYEQYF. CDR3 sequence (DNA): TGTGCCAGCAGAACTACAGGGAGTAGGTCCTACGAGCAGTACTTC.

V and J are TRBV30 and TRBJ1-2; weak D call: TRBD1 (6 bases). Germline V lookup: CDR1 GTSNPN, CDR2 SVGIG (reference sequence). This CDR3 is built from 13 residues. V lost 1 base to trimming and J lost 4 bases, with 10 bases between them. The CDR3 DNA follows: TGTGCCTGGAGTGAGGGGGGGATCTATGGCTACACCTTC. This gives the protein CAWSEGGIYGYTF.

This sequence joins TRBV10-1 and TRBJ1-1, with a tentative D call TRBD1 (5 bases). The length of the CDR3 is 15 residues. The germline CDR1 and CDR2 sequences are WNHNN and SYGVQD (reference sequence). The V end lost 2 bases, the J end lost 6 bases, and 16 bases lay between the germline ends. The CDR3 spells CASSEGGQVGAEAFF. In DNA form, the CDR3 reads TGCGCCAGCAGTGAGGGTGGACAAGTGGGTGCTGAAGCTTTCTTT.

The CDR3 bases are TGTGCCAGCAGCTTTCAACAGGGGAATACGCAGTATTTT. Its translation is CASSFQQGNTQYF. This chain connects TRBV11-1 to TRBJ2-3; 7 bases fit TRBD1. Germline V lookup: CDR1 SGHAT, CDR2 FQDESV (reference sequence). The CDR3 consists of 13 residues. Germline trimming cut 3 bases from V and 7 bases from J; bases unmatched to any gene: 4.

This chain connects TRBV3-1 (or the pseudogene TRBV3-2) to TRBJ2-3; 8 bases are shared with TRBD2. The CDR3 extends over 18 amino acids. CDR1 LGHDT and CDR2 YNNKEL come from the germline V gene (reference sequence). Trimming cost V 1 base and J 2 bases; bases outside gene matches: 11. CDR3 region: CASSQVNQRGLYTDTQYF. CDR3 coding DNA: TGTGCCAGCAGCCAAGTTAATCAGCGGGGGCTTTACACAGATACGCAGTATTTT.

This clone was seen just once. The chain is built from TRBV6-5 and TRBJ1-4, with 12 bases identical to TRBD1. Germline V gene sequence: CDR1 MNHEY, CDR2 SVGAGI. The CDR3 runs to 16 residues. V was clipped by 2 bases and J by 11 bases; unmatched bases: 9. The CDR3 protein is CASSYLGGTGGQKLFF. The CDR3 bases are TGTGCCAGCAGTTACCTCGGCGGGACAGGGGGCCAGAAACTGTTTTTT.

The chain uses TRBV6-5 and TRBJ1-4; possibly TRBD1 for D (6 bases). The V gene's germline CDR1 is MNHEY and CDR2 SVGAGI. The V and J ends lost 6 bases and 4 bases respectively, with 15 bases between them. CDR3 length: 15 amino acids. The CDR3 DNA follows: TGTGCCAGCAGCATCTCTGGGGGCGTTAATGAAAAACTGTTTTTT. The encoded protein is CASSISGGVNEKLFF.

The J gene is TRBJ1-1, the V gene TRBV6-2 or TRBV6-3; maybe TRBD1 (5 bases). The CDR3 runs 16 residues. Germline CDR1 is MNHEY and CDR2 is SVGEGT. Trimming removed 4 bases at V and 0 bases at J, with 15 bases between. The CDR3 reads CASSSHAGGMNTEAFF. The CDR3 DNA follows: TGTGCCAGCAGTTCCCACGCCGGGGGAATGAACACTGAAGCTTTCTTT.

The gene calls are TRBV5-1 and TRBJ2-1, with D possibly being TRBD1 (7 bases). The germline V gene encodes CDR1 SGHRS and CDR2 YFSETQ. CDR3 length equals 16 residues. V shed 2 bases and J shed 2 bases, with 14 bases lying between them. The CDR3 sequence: CASSFAGQGAYNEQFF. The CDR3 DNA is TGCGCCAGCAGCTTCGCGGGGCAGGGGGCCTACAATGAGCAGTTCTTC.

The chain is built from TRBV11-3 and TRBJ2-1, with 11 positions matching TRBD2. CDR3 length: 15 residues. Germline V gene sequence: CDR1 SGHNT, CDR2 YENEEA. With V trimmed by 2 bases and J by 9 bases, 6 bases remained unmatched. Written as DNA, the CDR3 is TGTGCCAGCAGCTTACTTAGCGGGAGGGGAGGTGAGCAGTTCTTC. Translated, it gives CASSLLSGRGGEQFF.

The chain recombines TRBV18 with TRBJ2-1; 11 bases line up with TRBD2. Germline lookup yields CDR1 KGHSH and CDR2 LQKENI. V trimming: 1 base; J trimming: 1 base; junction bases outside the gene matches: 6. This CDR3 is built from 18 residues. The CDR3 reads CASSPLAGTSGSYNEQFF. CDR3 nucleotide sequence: TGTGCCAGCTCACCACTGGCGGGGACTAGCGGATCCTACAATGAGCAGTTCTTC. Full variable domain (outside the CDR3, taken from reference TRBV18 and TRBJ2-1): NAGVMQNPRHLVRRRGQEARLRCSPMKGHSHVYWYRQLPEEGLKFMVYLQKENIIDESGMPKERFSAEFPKEGPSILRIQQVVRGDSAAYFCASSPLAGTSGSYNEQFFGPGTRLTVL.

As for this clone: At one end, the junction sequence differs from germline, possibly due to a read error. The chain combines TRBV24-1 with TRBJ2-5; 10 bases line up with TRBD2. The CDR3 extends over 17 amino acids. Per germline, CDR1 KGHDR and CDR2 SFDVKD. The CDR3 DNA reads TGTGCCACCAGTGATTTGGGGCTAGCGGGAGACCACGAGACCCAGTACTTC. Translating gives CATSDLGLAGDHETQYF.

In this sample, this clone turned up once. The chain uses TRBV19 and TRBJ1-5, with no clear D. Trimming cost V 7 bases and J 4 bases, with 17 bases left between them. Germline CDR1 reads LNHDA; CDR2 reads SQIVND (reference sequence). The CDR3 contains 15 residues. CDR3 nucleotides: TGTGCCAGTACCCCTCCCGGGGTTCGGAATCAGCCCCAGCATTTT. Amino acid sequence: CASTPPGVRNQPQHF.

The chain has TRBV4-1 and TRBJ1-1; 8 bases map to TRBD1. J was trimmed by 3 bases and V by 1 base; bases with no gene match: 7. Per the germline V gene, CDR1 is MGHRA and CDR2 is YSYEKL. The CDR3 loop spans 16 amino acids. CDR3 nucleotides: TGCGCCAGCAGCCAAGGAGCGACAGGGGCGGACACTGAAGCTTTCTTT. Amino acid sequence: CASSQGATGADTEAFF.

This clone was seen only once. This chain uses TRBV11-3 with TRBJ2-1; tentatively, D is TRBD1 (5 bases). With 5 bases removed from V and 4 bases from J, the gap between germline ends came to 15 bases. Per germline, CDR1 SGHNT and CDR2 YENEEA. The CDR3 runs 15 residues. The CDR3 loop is CASSPGQGSYNEQFF. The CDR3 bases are TGTGCCAGCAGCCCCGGGCAGGGATCATACAATGAGCAGTTCTTC.